This T cell receptor beta chain was captured in a study of T cells in Graves' hyperthyroidism and ophthalmopathy. General study results and limits: Most clonotypes that expanded in the thyroid above 0.001 also showed up in blood.

Hyperthyroidism had been newly diagnosed in patients aged 18 to 65, and its duration was under 2 months. TCR beta CDR3 regions were amplified from RNA. TCR CDR3 regions were first amplified by RT-PCR with HTBI primers. MiXCR was run by TCRdb on the multiplex PCR reads, yielding one entry per CDR3 protein. The table lists more than 500,000 distinct CDR3 sequences, roughly 17% of them singletons. This clonotype came up a few times. The antigen is unknown. Germline V gene sequence: CDR1 MRHNA, CDR2 SNTAGT. V lost 2 bases and J lost 4; bases outside the gene matches: 7. CDR3 size: 16 residues. J is TRBJ2-5 and V is TRBV6-4; TRBD1 aligns across 10 bases. Sequences were obtained from blood. The receptor comes from a woman in her thirties with Graves' hyperthyroidism. Written as DNA, the CDR3 is TGTGCCAGCAGTGACGATGAGACAGGGGGCCCAGAGACCCAGTACTTC. Its translation is CASSDDETGGPETQYF.